A selection of T cell receptor beta chains follows, all from one sample in a study of lymphopenia after photon versus proton radiotherapy. The data were produced by immunoSEQ multiplex PCR, yet TCRdb's version contains in-frame clones alone and is incomplete. The sample lists fewer than 65,000 clones; approximately 86% were seen once. The specimen was peripheral blood, collected from a patient treated with photon-based radiotherapy. The source of these receptors is a man in his forties with gastric cancer. Each CDR3 is given with its conserved first and last residue. Each record gives: J gene, clone size, D gene, V gene, CDR3 DNA, CDR3 protein. D genes are given only for firm matches. Rows give clone size only sometimes, using once, few, many, or a class for an expanded clone.

J: TRBJ1-6; size: once; D: -; V: TRBV7-6; DNA: TGTGCCAGCAGCTTAAGGGACACCGAGTCGATTTATAATTCACCCCTCCACTTT; CDR3: CASSLRDTESIYNSPLHF
J: TRBJ2-3; size: -; D: -; V: TRBV4-3; DNA: TGCGCCAGCAGCCAAGGATCGGGCATCCGGGAGACGCAGTATTTT; CDR3: CASSQGSGIRETQYF
J: TRBJ1-4; size: -; D: -; V: TRBV7-2; DNA: TGTGCCAGCAGCTCGACGGCGGTTGGCTATGAAAAACTGTTTTTT; CDR3: CASSSTAVGYEKLFF
J: TRBJ1-1; size: -; D: -; V: TRBV5-6; DNA: TGTGCCAGCAGCTTGGGGGCGTTTAATGAAGCTTTCTTT; CDR3: CASSLGAFNEAFF
J: TRBJ2-2; size: -; D: TRBD2; V: TRBV19; DNA: TGTGCCATTGCCGGGACTAGCGGGGGGGCCGGCGCCGGGGAGCTGTTTTTT; CDR3: CAIAGTSGGAGAGELFF
J: TRBJ1-1; size: -; D: TRBD1; V: TRBV18; DNA: TGTGCCAGCTCTCAGGGGACAGGGGGAGTCACTGAAGCTTTCTTT; CDR3: CASSQGTGGVTEAFF
J: TRBJ2-7; size: -; D: -; V: TRBV4-1; DNA: TGCGCCAGCAGCCAAGAAGGGACCCTCTACGAGCAGTACTTC; CDR3: CASSQEGTLYEQYF
J: TRBJ2-5; size: -; D: -; V: TRBV4-3; DNA: TGCGCCAGCAGCCTATTACTCCAAGAGACCCAGTACTTC; CDR3: CASSLLLQETQYF
J: TRBJ2-7; size: -; D: -; V: TRBV7-2; DNA: TGTGCCAGCAGCTTGGTGACGGGAAGCTACGAGCAGTACTTC; CDR3: CASSLVTGSYEQYF
J: TRBJ2-7; size: few; D: -; V: TRBV6-1; DNA: TGTGCCAGCAGTAGGGGACTGGATTCCTACGAGCAGTACTTC; CDR3: CASSRGLDSYEQYF
J: TRBJ1-2; size: -; D: TRBD1; V: TRBV7-2; DNA: TGTGCCAGCAGTCCGAGGACAGGGAGTAAAGGCTACACCTTC; CDR3: CASSPRTGSKGYTF